The sequence of this T cell receptor beta chain was determined in a study of blood T cell repertoires in COVID-19. In the study overall: Both acute and convalescent COVID-19 samples were obtained from the United States, Italy and Spain.

This CDR3 region has 14 residues. CDR1 SGDLS and CDR2 YYNGEE come from the germline V gene. The trim removed 2 bases at V and 5 bases at J, leaving 4 bases unmatched. Sequenced by immunoSEQ multiplex PCR; TCRdb stores in-frame clones only, minus some. The data show hundreds of thousands of clones, with about 82% seen just once and 2% to 2.5% held by the top ten. Sequences were obtained from PBMCs or T cells enriched from blood (not recorded which). The receptor was derived from a woman aged 50 to 60 who had recovered from COVID-19. The gene calls are TRBV9 and TRBJ2-1, with 7 bases that match TRBD2. CDR3 nucleotides: TGTGCCAGCAGCGTTGGGCTAGCGGACAATGAGCAGTTCTTC. Translation gives CASSVGLADNEQFF.